Below, 31 T cell receptor beta chains from the same sample are listed, as sequenced in a study of Ad26.COV2.S vaccination and SARS-CoV-2 variants. Treatment given: 15 to 20 received Ad26.COV2.S at low or high dose, single or two shots; about 5 received placebo; per-sample allocation not given. Following the first vaccine or placebo injection, samples were taken on day 63. The protocol was immunoSEQ multiplex PCR, while the TCRdb copy is restricted to in-frame clones and leaves out a portion. The table includes about 440,000 clones, around 91% detected once. The starting material was peripheral blood, obtained in a trial of Ad26.COV2.S vaccine versus placebo. Receptor source: a person between 18 and 60 years old who received the Ad26.COV2.S COVID-19 vaccine or a placebo.

V usage is TRBV5-1 and J usage is TRBJ1-2, with 8 positions matching TRBD1. The ends lost 0 bases at V and 12 bases at J; junction bases unmatched: 7. CDR1 is SGHRS and CDR2 is YFSETQ in the germline V gene. The CDR3 is 13 amino acids. The CDR3 spells CASSLATGGIHTF. As DNA, the CDR3 is TGCGCCAGCAGCTTGGCCACAGGGGGAATCCACACCTTC.

The CDR3 loop is CASSLGMRPYNEQFF. The CDR3 region has the DNA TGTGCCAGCAGCTTAGGAATGCGCCCATACAATGAGCAGTTCTTC. V and J are TRBV7-2 and TRBJ2-1; D gene uncertain. Germline V CDR1 and CDR2: SGHTA, FQGNSA. The CDR3 is 15 residues long. V gave up 1 base and J gave up 4 bases, with 11 bases separating them.

V gene TRBV6-5 combines with J gene TRBJ2-3; tentatively, D is TRBD1 or TRBD2 (5 bases each). The V gene's germline CDR1 is MNHEY and CDR2 SVGAGI. The CDR3 runs 15 residues. V shed 0 bases and J shed 2 bases, with 9 bases lying between them. The CDR3 spells CASSYSGTDTDTQYF. CDR3 in DNA: TGTGCCAGCAGTTACTCTGGGACGGACACAGATACGCAGTATTTT.

The chain is built from TRBV28 and TRBJ1-2; a possible D gene is TRBD1 (6 bases). The V gene lost 1 base and the J gene lost 3 bases, with 12 bases spanning the gap. CDR3 length: 15 amino acids. Germline values: CDR1 MDHEN, CDR2 SYDVKM. CDR3 sequence reads: CASSLSLTGYYGYTF. In nucleotides, the CDR3 is TGTGCCAGCAGTTTATCCCTGACAGGTTACTATGGCTACACCTTC.

As DNA, the CDR3 is TGCAGCGTTGCGCTCGTGCCAGGGAGGCCTTTCTCCTACAATGAGCAGTTCTTC. It is translated as CSVALVPGRPFSYNEQFF. The chain is built from TRBV29-1 and TRBJ2-1; weak D call: TRBD2 (6 bases). Germline V gives CDR1 SQVTM, CDR2 ANQGSEA. The CDR3 is made up of 18 amino acids. The V end lost 4 bases, the J end lost 0 bases, and 22 bases lay between the germline ends.

This clone was seen a single time. The CDR3 spells CAWSIDRGGGIQHF. CDR3 coding DNA: TGTGCCTGGAGTATAGACCGGGGCGGGGGTATACAGCATTTT. The chain links TRBV30 to TRBJ1-5, with a possible D match to TRBD1 (5 bases). Trimming took 2 bases from V and 13 from J, leaving 21 bases between them. The germline gives CDR1 GTSNPN, CDR2 SVGIG (reference sequence). CDR3 size: 14 residues.

The J gene is TRBJ2-2, the V gene TRBV7-9; 9 bases are shared with TRBD1. Germline V CDR1 and CDR2: SEHNR, FQNEAQ (reference sequence). V gave up 1 base and J gave up 1 base; unmatched junction bases: 4. The CDR3 spans 17 residues. Here the CDR3 reads CASSLVLGQGNTGELFF. CDR3 nucleotide sequence: TGTGCCAGCAGCTTAGTCTTGGGACAGGGGAACACCGGGGAGCTGTTTTTT.

The chain uses TRBV19 and TRBJ2-7, with D tentatively TRBD1 (5 bases). The CDR3 loop spans 13 amino acids. Trimming removed 4 bases at V and 3 bases at J, with 10 bases between. Germline CDR1 reads LNHDA; CDR2 reads SQIVND (reference sequence). The DNA for the CDR3 is TGTGCCAGTAGTACAGGGCTTGGCTACGAGCAGTACTTC. Translating gives CASSTGLGYEQYF.

V is TRBV7-3 and J is TRBJ2-6, with 9 bases identical to TRBD1. V shed 6 bases, J shed 4 bases, and the junction held 7 bases outside the gene matches. The germline CDR1 and CDR2 sequences are SGHTA and FQGTGA. The length of the CDR3 is 16 residues. The CDR3 DNA reads as TGTGCCAGCAGGATGGACAGGGGTTTCGGGGCCAACGTCCTGACTTTC. Its protein is CASRMDRGFGANVLTF.

The chain recombines TRBV7-2 with TRBJ2-2; maybe TRBD2 (5 bases). The CDR3 is 15 residues long. CDR1 and CDR2 from the germline V gene are SGHTA and FQGNSA. V lost 1 base and J lost 6, with 12 bases in between. CDR3: CASSLELGLPGELFF. Written as DNA, the CDR3 is TGTGCCAGCAGCTTAGAACTAGGTTTGCCCGGGGAGCTGTTTTTT.

The gene calls are TRBV10-3 and TRBJ2-6; 9 positions match TRBD1. V gave up 5 bases and J gave up 2 bases; unmatched junction bases: 7. Per germline, CDR1 ENHRY and CDR2 SYGVKD. The CDR3 extends over 17 amino acids. CDR3 nucleotide sequence: TGTGCCATCAGTCGGGACAGGGTTGGAACTGGGGCCAACGTCCTGACTTTC. It specifies CAISRDRVGTGANVLTF.

The chain employs TRBV7-6 and TRBJ2-5, with 8 bases that match TRBD1. This CDR3 region has 15 residues. Trimming removed 4 bases from V and 5 bases from J; junction bases left unmatched: 9. CDR1 is SGHVS and CDR2 is FNYEAQ in the germline V gene. CDR3 DNA: TGTGCCAGCAGCTCAGGACAGGGCTTGACGGAGACCCAGTACTTC. Its protein product is CASSSGQGLTETQYF. The entire variable domain, with the rest obtained from reference TRBV7-6 and TRBJ2-5, is as follows: GAGVSQSPRYKVTKRGQDVALRCDPISGHVSLYWYRQALGQGPEFLTYFNYEAQQDKSGLPNDRFSAERPEGSISTLTIQRTEQRDSAMYRCASSSGQGLTETQYFGPGTRLLVL.

J is TRBJ2-3 and V is TRBV4-1, with D unclear. Trimming pared 5 bases from V and 0 bases from J, leaving 12 bases between. The CDR3 consists of 15 residues. Germline assignment: CDR1 MGHRA and CDR2 YSYEKL. As DNA, the CDR3 is TGCGCCAGCAGCTCCAACCCCTCGAGCACAGATACGCAGTATTTT. This encodes CASSSNPSSTDTQYF.

The V gene is TRBV4-1, the J gene TRBJ1-4; 7 bases are a match to TRBD1. The CDR3 loop spans 16 amino acids. The V and J ends lost 1 base and 4 bases, in that order; junction bases with no gene match: 6. In germline, CDR1 is MGHRA, CDR2 YSYEKL. CDR3 residues: CASSQGPYRGNEKLFF. The CDR3 bases are TGCGCCAGCAGCCAAGGACCTTACAGGGGTAATGAAAAACTGTTTTTT.

This clone was detected only a few times. The chain uses TRBV3-1 (or the pseudogene TRBV3-2) and TRBJ2-5; maybe TRBD1 (5 bases). From germline, CDR1 is LGHDT and CDR2 YNNKEL (reference sequence). The V end lost 0 bases, the J end lost 4 bases, and 15 bases lay between the germline ends. This CDR3 comprises 16 residues. CDR3 residues: CASSQDGVRVPETQYF. DNA for the CDR3: TGTGCCAGCAGCCAAGATGGCGTCAGGGTGCCAGAGACCCAGTACTTC.

The table lists this clone with a count of one. The CDR3 here is CASRSWDRGLTEAFF. The DNA of the CDR3 is TGTGCCAGCAGATCTTGGGACAGGGGGCTCACTGAAGCTTTCTTT. The chain employs TRBV27 and TRBJ1-1, with TRBD1 identical over 12 bases. After removal of 6 bases from V and 4 bases from J, the junction contained 6 bases not matched to a gene. Germline V lookup: CDR1 MNHEY, CDR2 SMNVEV (reference sequence). The CDR3 sequence is 15 residues long.

The rearrangement links TRBV27 to TRBJ2-7; unclear D gene. The V end lost 0 bases, the J end lost 2 bases, and 8 bases lay between the germline ends. This CDR3 is 14 amino acids long. Germline CDR1 is MNHEY and CDR2 is SMNVEV (reference sequence). CDR3: CASSLSQVPYEQYF. CDR3 in DNA: TGTGCCAGCAGTTTATCCCAGGTCCCCTACGAGCAGTACTTC.

This chain joins TRBV4-1 and TRBJ2-2; 8 nucleotides line up with TRBD2. Germline V gene lookup returns CDR1 MGHRA and CDR2 YSYEKL. There are 13 residues in the CDR3. V lost 3 bases to trimming and J lost 6 bases; unmatched junction nucleotides: 0. Written as DNA, the CDR3 is TGCGCCAGCAGCCAGCGGGAGGCCGGGGAGCTGTTTTTT. Translated: CASSQREAGELFF.

CDR3 amino acids: CASSVSTGLSGNTIYF. The DNA of the CDR3 is TGTGCCAGCAGCGTATCCACAGGGCTTTCTGGAAACACCATATATTTT. V and J are TRBV9 and TRBJ1-3, with a weak D call TRBD1 (6 bases). The V and J ends lost 1 base and 1 base respectively, with 12 bases between them. The CDR3 runs 16 residues. Germline CDR1 is SGDLS and CDR2 is YYNGEE.

This rearrangement joins TRBV7-6 to TRBJ2-1; 13 positions agree with TRBD2. Germline CDR1 reads SGHVS; CDR2 reads FNYEAQ. This CDR3 has 16 residues. The J segment lost 5 bases and the V segment lost 5 bases, leaving 6 bases of the junction unmatched. This CDR3 is CASSPLTSGRNNEQFF. The CDR3 DNA reads as TGTGCCAGCAGCCCGCTGACTAGCGGGAGGAACAATGAGCAGTTCTTC.

The chain joins TRBV2 to TRBJ2-3; D is tentatively TRBD1 or TRBD2 (5 bases each). V lost 2 bases and J lost 3, with 18 bases in between. The CDR3 covers 17 residues. The germline gives CDR1 SNHLY, CDR2 FYNNEI. This CDR3 is CASSEINTWGGTDTQYF. The CDR3 DNA follows: TGTGCCAGCAGTGAAATCAACACCTGGGGCGGGACAGATACGCAGTATTTT.

This chain connects TRBV5-6 to TRBJ1-5; unclear D gene. Per germline, CDR1 SGHDT and CDR2 YYEEEE. V was trimmed by 1 base and J by 4 bases, leaving 6 bases between them. The CDR3 totals 13 residues. The CDR3 loop reads CASSLTANQPQHF. The CDR3, as DNA: TGTGCCAGCAGCTTGACGGCGAATCAGCCCCAGCATTTT. The entire variable domain, with the rest obtained from reference TRBV5-6 and TRBJ1-5, is as follows: DAGVTQSPTHLIKTRGQQVTLRCSPKSGHDTVSWYQQALGQGPQFIFQYYEEEERQRGNFPDRFSGHQFPNYSSELNVNALLLGDSALYLCASSLTANQPQHFGDGTRLSIL.

This chain uses TRBV6-1 with TRBJ2-7; weak D call: TRBD1 (5 bases). The CDR3 is 15 amino acids. The V and J ends lost 1 base and 2 bases respectively, with 12 bases between them. Germline V CDR1 and CDR2: MNHNS, SASEGT. Here the CDR3 DNA reads TGTGCCAGCAGTGAAGTCCCGGACAAAGCCTACGAGCAGTACTTC. Translating it yields CASSEVPDKAYEQYF.

The chain is built from TRBV28 and TRBJ1-3, with unresolved D. The germline CDR1 and CDR2 sequences are MDHEN and SYDVKM. V lost 4 bases to trimming and J lost 0 bases, with 4 bases between them. The CDR3 totals 13 residues. The CDR3 region is CASSSDSGNTIYF. CDR3 coding DNA: TGTGCCAGCAGTTCGGACTCTGGAAACACCATATATTTT.

The chain carries TRBV5-1 and TRBJ2-3, with 8 bases identical to TRBD2. Trimming at V came to 1 base and at J to 0 bases, leaving 4 bases not matched to a gene. CDR1 and CDR2 (germline): SGHRS, YFSETQ. This CDR3 has 16 residues. In DNA, the CDR3 is TGCGCCAGCAGCTTGACGATAGCGGGAAGCACAGATACGCAGTATTTT. This sequence encodes CASSLTIAGSTDTQYF.

The chain links TRBV10-3 to TRBJ2-1; 11 nucleotides match TRBD2. CDR3 size: 15 residues. With V trimmed by 10 bases and J by 1 base, 6 bases remained unmatched. Germline V lookup: CDR1 ENHRY, CDR2 SYGVKD. CDR3 DNA: TGTGCCACCGCGACTAGCGGGGTATCCTACAATGAGCAGTTCTTC. Its translation: CATATSGVSYNEQFF.

V usage is TRBV5-4 and J usage is TRBJ2-7; 9 positions match TRBD2. The ends lost 0 bases at V and 2 bases at J; junction bases unmatched: 3. The CDR3 has 15 amino acids. The germline V gene encodes CDR1 SGHNT and CDR2 YYREEE (reference sequence). The CDR3 DNA follows: TGTGCCAGCAGCTTGGGGCTAGCGGGGACCTACGAGCAGTACTTC. This encodes CASSLGLAGTYEQYF. Variable domain in full (rest from reference TRBV5-4 and TRBJ2-7): ETGVTQSPTHLIKTRGQQVTLRCSSQSGHNTVSWYQQALGQGPQFIFQYYREEENGRGNFPPRFSGLQFPNYSSELNVNALELDDSALYLCASSLGLAGTYEQYFGPGTRLTVT.

This chain connects TRBV19 to TRBJ1-2; TRBD1 might be the D (6 bases). CDR1 is LNHDA and CDR2 is SQIVND in the germline V gene (reference sequence). The CDR3 is 13 residues long. The V end was cut by 10 bases, the J end by 8 bases, with 20 bases between. The DNA of the CDR3 is TGTGCCACTGCGAGGGGGAGGGGCGGCGGCTACACCTTC. This gives the protein CATARGRGGGYTF. Full variable domain (remainder filled in from reference TRBV19 and TRBJ1-2): DGGITQSPKYLFRKEGQNVTLSCEQNLNHDAMYWYRQDPGQGLRLIYYSQIVNDFQKGDIAEGYSVSREKKESFPLTVTSAQKNPTAFYLCATARGRGGGYTFGSGTRLTVV.

The genes are TRBV28 and TRBJ1-5, with 7 bases fitting TRBD1. Germline-derived CDR1 and CDR2 are MDHEN and SYDVKM. The junction had 9 bases not matched to a gene; V was cut back by 7 bases and J by 0 bases. The CDR3 is 16 residues long. Here the CDR3 DNA reads TGTGCCAGCACCACCGGGACAGCATATAGCAATCAGCCCCAGCATTTT. Translated, it gives CASTTGTAYSNQPQHF.

J is TRBJ1-2 and V is TRBV7-9; 7 bases match TRBD1. From germline, CDR1 is SEHNR and CDR2 FQNEAQ (reference sequence). This CDR3 is built from 16 residues. Losses at the gene ends were 0 bases for V and 3 bases for J; bases not matched to a gene: 7. This CDR3 is CASSLARGPAHYGYTF. CDR3 nucleotide sequence: TGTGCCAGCAGCTTAGCGAGGGGGCCAGCTCACTATGGCTACACCTTC.

The CDR3 coding sequence is TGTGCCACGGGGGACAGAGGCTACGAGCAGTACTTC. Protein product: CATGDRGYEQYF. The chain employs TRBV10-3 and TRBJ2-7, with D perhaps TRBD1 (7 bases). Trimming left V 10 bases short and J 3 bases short, with 13 bases between. CDR1 ENHRY and CDR2 SYGVKD come from the germline V gene. The CDR3 runs to 12 residues.